Each of the 23 T cell receptor beta chains below was sequenced from the same sample in a study of blood T cell repertoires in COVID-19. TCRdb's table, derived via immunoSEQ multiplex PCR, lists solely in-frame clones and lacks some. The top ten clones hold under 1.5% of a sample with about 220,000 clones, roughly 80% of them seen once. Specimen: PBMCs or T cells enriched from blood (not recorded which). These receptors were obtained from a middle-aged woman with acute COVID-19.

This clone was observed a handful of times. CDR3 DNA: TGTGCCAGCTCTCAAGAGCATAGCAATCAGCCCCAGCATTTT. Protein product: CASSQEHSNQPQHF. The V call is TRBV18, the J call TRBJ1-5; unclear D gene. Trimming shortened V by 6 bases and J by 0 bases, and 9 bases separated the two germline ends. This CDR3 contains 14 residues. The V gene's germline CDR1 is KGHSH and CDR2 LQKENI.

This chain connects TRBV28 to TRBJ1-5, with D unclear. The germline gives CDR1 MDHEN, CDR2 SYDVKM. The CDR3 contains 13 residues. The V gene lost 5 bases and the J gene lost 4 bases, with 9 bases spanning the gap. The CDR3 here is CASSPRRNQPQHF. The CDR3 DNA sequence: TGTGCCAGCAGTCCGAGAAGAAATCAGCCCCAGCATTTT.

This sequence joins TRBV30 and TRBJ1-2; no firm D call. Germline loops: CDR1 GTSNPN, CDR2 SVGIG (reference sequence). V lost 2 bases and J lost 1, with 11 bases in between. The CDR3 consists of 14 residues. Here the CDR3 DNA reads TGTGCCTGGAGTCGGGCTGAGGGTAACTATGGCTACACCTTC. Its protein product is CAWSRAEGNYGYTF. Filled out from reference TRBV30 and TRBJ1-2, the complete variable domain reads SQTIHQWPATLVQPVGSPLSLECTVEGTSNPNLYWYRQAAGRGLQLLFYSVGIGQISSEVPQNLSASRPQDRQFILSSKKLLLSDSGFYLCAWSRAEGNYGYTFGSGTRLTVV.

This clone occurred a few times. The V gene is TRBV29-1, the J gene TRBJ1-1, with TRBD1 as a possible D gene (6 bases). The V end lost 3 bases, the J end lost 1 base, and 15 bases lay between the germline ends. Germline loops: CDR1 SQVTM, CDR2 ANQGSEA. The CDR3 contains 15 residues. The CDR3 is CSVDSTQGPNTEAFF. As DNA, the CDR3 is TGCAGCGTTGACTCGACGCAGGGGCCGAACACTGAAGCTTTCTTT.

This clone was counted at least ten times. The chain couples TRBV29-1 to TRBJ1-4, with 10 bases fitting TRBD1. Trimming took 1 base from V and 0 from J; bases not matched to a gene: 8. The CDR3 spans 18 residues. CDR1 is SQVTM and CDR2 is ANQGSEA in the germline V gene. The CDR3 loop is CSVEGGTGASATNEKLFF. The CDR3 DNA reads TGCAGCGTTGAAGGGGGGACAGGGGCTTCTGCAACTAATGAAAAACTGTTTTTT.

V is TRBV2 and J is TRBJ1-2, with unresolved D. The CDR3 totals 12 residues. Trimming removed 6 bases at V and 5 bases at J, with 10 bases between. From germline, CDR1 is SNHLY and CDR2 FYNNEI. CDR3 in amino acids: CASSRDRYGYTF. The CDR3 DNA is TGTGCCAGCAGCCGGGATAGATATGGCTACACCTTC.

The rearrangement links TRBV28 to TRBJ2-7; 7 bases line up with TRBD2. This CDR3 contains 13 residues. The germline gives CDR1 MDHEN, CDR2 SYDVKM. Trimming took 5 bases from V and 5 from J; bases not matched to a gene: 6. The CDR3 sequence is CASSLGGVDEQYF. CDR3 DNA sequence: TGTGCCAGCAGTCTGGGAGGGGTTGACGAGCAGTACTTC.

The V gene is TRBV11-2, the J gene TRBJ2-1; 8 nucleotides line up with TRBD1. Germline V gene lookup returns CDR1 SGHAT and CDR2 FQNNGV. V gave up 5 bases and J gave up 2 bases; unmatched junction bases: 2. This CDR3 is built from 14 residues. The CDR3 bases are TGTGCCAGCAGCCCAGGGGGCGCCTACAATGAGCAGTTCTTC. It codes for CASSPGGAYNEQFF.

The CDR3, as DNA: TGTGCCAGTAAGGTTGACAGTCTCAATGGCTACACCTTC. Encoded protein: CASKVDSLNGYTF. This chain uses TRBV19 with TRBJ1-2, with D possibly matching TRBD1 (5 bases). From germline, CDR1 is LNHDA and CDR2 SQIVND (reference sequence). V lost 7 bases, J lost 6 bases, and 15 bases lay in between. The CDR3 is 13 amino acids.

This chain connects TRBV7-2 to TRBJ2-2, with D tentatively TRBD1 (6 bases). Germline CDR1 and CDR2: SGHTA and FQGNSA. The CDR3 is made up of 17 amino acids. Trimming took off 4 bases at V and 3 bases at J, with 18 bases between the two ends. The CDR3 sequence is CASSSRVRGPYTGELFF. CDR3 sequence (DNA): TGTGCCAGCAGCTCCAGGGTCAGGGGCCCGTACACCGGGGAGCTGTTTTTT.

This clone was observed a few times. This sequence joins TRBV3-1 (or the pseudogene TRBV3-2) and TRBJ2-7; TRBD1 might be the D (5 bases). The CDR3 runs to 14 residues. The germline V gene has CDR1 LGHDT and CDR2 YNNKEL (reference sequence). V dropped 8 bases and J dropped 2 bases, with 16 bases sitting between them. The CDR3: CASQTSGRAYEQYF. The CDR3 nucleotides are TGTGCCAGCCAAACGTCGGGCAGGGCCTACGAGCAGTACTTC.

The chain has TRBV7-2 and TRBJ2-1; 8 positions agree with TRBD2. The V segment lost 5 bases and the J segment 4 bases; nucleotides outside the gene matches: 7. CDR1 is SGHTA and CDR2 is FQGNSA in the germline V gene. This CDR3 comprises 15 residues. CDR3: CASSPRVAGYNEQFF. In nucleotides, the CDR3 is TGTGCCAGCAGCCCCCGGGTAGCGGGGTACAATGAGCAGTTCTTC.

This clone was found once. J is TRBJ2-1 and V is TRBV6-5, with a weak D call TRBD1 (6 bases). V was cut by 0 bases and J by 8 bases, with 17 bases left in between. CDR1 is MNHEY and CDR2 is SVGAGI in the germline V gene. The CDR3 contains 16 residues. CDR3 residues: CASSYSWDIGQYEQFF. The CDR3 bases are TGTGCCAGCAGTTACTCGTGGGACATCGGACAGTATGAGCAGTTCTTC.

Concerning this clone itself: A junction end diverges from the germline sequence, so it may reflect a read error. The CDR3 nucleotides are TGTGCCAGCAGCATAGACAGGGGGGATGGCTACACCTTC. Amino acids: CASSIDRGDGYTF. The V and J genes are TRBV11-2 and TRBJ1-2, with 9 positions matching TRBD1. Germline values: CDR1 SGHAT, CDR2 FQNNGV. The CDR3 length is 13 residues.

A note on this clone: A much larger clone differs from this one at a single base, so this may be a read error. The genes are TRBV28 and TRBJ1-1, with a possible D match to TRBD1 (6 bases). There are 14 residues in the CDR3. CDR1 and CDR2 from the germline V gene are MDHEN and SYDVKM. Trimming stripped 7 bases from V and 1 base from J, with 13 bases between. CDR3 amino acids: CASTPGGGNTEAFF. The DNA for the CDR3 is TGTGCCAGCACCCCGGGAGGGGGGAACACTGAAGCTTTCTTT.

The rearrangement links TRBV23-1 to TRBJ2-1, with 12 bases matching TRBD2. TRBV23-1 is reported as an ORF; its role is uncertain. V lost 3 bases, J lost 8 bases, and 8 bases stayed unmatched. The CDR3 spans 16 residues. The CDR3 sequence: CASSQSSGGAWDEQFF. CDR3 bases: TGCGCCAGCAGTCAGTCTAGCGGGGGGGCCTGGGATGAGCAGTTCTTC.

This rearrangement joins TRBV7-9 to TRBJ1-2, with D unresolved. Trimming shortened V by 4 bases and J by 3 bases, and 15 bases separated the two germline ends. The CDR3 has 15 amino acids. The germline V gene encodes CDR1 SEHNR and CDR2 FQNEAQ (reference sequence). The CDR3 bases are TGTGCCAGCAGCTCGGCCACTAGGTTATACTATGGCTACACCTTC. Translated, it gives CASSSATRLYYGYTF.

This clone has more than one count but fewer than ten. V gene TRBV9 combines with J gene TRBJ2-7, with a possible D match to TRBD2 (6 bases). The CDR3 runs 14 residues. The germline CDR1 and CDR2 sequences are SGDLS and YYNGEE. V was cut by 0 bases and J by 5 bases, with 12 bases left in between. The CDR3 is CASSVDGSLNEQYF. The CDR3 coding sequence is TGTGCCAGCAGCGTAGACGGGAGCCTCAACGAGCAGTACTTC.

The gene calls are TRBV30 and TRBJ2-1, with 8 positions matching TRBD1. This CDR3 is 11 amino acids long. J gave up 12 bases and V 3 bases, and 4 bases lay outside the gene matches. From germline, CDR1 is GTSNPN and CDR2 SVGIG (reference sequence). The CDR3 nucleotides read TGTGCCTGGAGCCACAGGGGGGTGCAGTTCTTC. Its translation: CAWSHRGVQFF.

The rearrangement joins TRBV6-5 to TRBJ2-7, with TRBD2 matching 7 bases. The germline V gene encodes CDR1 MNHEY and CDR2 SVGAGI. The V and J ends lost 7 bases and 5 bases, in that order; junction bases with no gene match: 8. This CDR3 region has 13 residues. The CDR3 loop is CASMYAGAHEQYF. The CDR3 DNA reads as TGTGCCAGCATGTATGCGGGAGCCCACGAGCAGTACTTC.

The chain has TRBV24-1 and TRBJ1-2; a weak D match, TRBD1 (6 bases). The CDR3 loop spans 15 amino acids. Germline lookup yields CDR1 KGHDR and CDR2 SFDVKD. V was shortened by 6 bases and J by 4 bases, with 17 bases between the two germline ends. The CDR3 nucleotides are TGTGCCACCAGTTACTCCAGGGGTAGTCCCTATGGCTACACCTTC. Amino acids: CATSYSRGSPYGYTF.

V and J are TRBV24-1 and TRBJ2-3; TRBD1 aligns across 7 bases. Per the germline V gene, CDR1 is KGHDR and CDR2 is SFDVKD. V shed 9 bases and J 0 bases; nucleotides not matched to a gene: 2. The CDR3 sequence is 13 residues long. CDR3 region: CATRTGSTDTQYF. The CDR3 region has the DNA TGTGCCACCCGGACAGGAAGCACAGATACGCAGTATTTT.

The chain joins TRBV5-4 to TRBJ1-2, with D uncertain. This CDR3 has 17 amino acids. Germline V lookup: CDR1 SGHNT, CDR2 YYREEE (reference sequence). Trimming removed 0 bases at V and 1 base at J, with 16 bases between. The CDR3: CASSLGAHGPFNYGYTF. For the CDR3, the DNA is TGTGCCAGCAGCTTGGGAGCGCACGGTCCCTTTAACTATGGCTACACCTTC.